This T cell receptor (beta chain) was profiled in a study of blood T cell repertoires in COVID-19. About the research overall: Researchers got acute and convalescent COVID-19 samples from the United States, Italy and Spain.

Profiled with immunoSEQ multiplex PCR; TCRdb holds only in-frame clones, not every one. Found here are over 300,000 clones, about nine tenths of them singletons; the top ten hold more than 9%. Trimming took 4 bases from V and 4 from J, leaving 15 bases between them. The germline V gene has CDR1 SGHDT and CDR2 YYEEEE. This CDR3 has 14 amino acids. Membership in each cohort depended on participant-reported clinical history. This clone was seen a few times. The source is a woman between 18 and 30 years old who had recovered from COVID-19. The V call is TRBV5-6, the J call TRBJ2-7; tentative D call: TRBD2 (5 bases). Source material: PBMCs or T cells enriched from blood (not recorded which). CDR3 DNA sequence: TGTGCCAGCAGCCTCTCGGGTACTAGATACGAGCAGTACTTC. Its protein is CASSLSGTRYEQYF.